Below, one T cell receptor (beta chain) is given with its context. The target antigen is unknown. The time point: newly diagnosed GD, antithyroid drugs for less than 3 months. Following extraction of RNA from PBMCs, that RNA was used to make the TCR library. Clinicians diagnosed Graves' disease using American Thyroid Association guidelines. The ends were cut back, 4 bases at V and 0 bases at J, with 16 bases in the middle. The length of the CDR3 is 16 residues. The germline gives CDR1 LGHDT, CDR2 YNNKEL (reference sequence). This record belongs to a study of regulatory T cells in long-lasting Graves disease. Arm-PCR of CDR3 regions with iRepertoire HTBI primers generated TCR beta libraries. One entry per CDR3 protein results from TCRdb running MiXCR on the multiplex PCR reads. The sample shows roughly 500,000 distinct CDR3 sequences, 14% of them seen only once. Study-wide points: Peripheral blood, not thyroid tissue, was the sole material studied. Persistent disease preferred TRBV28, TRBJ1-2 and TRBJ2-5; new disease, TRBV20-1 and TRBJ2-1.

These data were also reused for a study on T cells in Graves' hyperthyroidism and ophthalmopathy.

The rearrangement uses TRBV3-1 and TRBJ2-7; unclear D gene. Sequencing used peripheral blood mononuclear cells (PBMCs), obtained at new diagnosis, from a patient treated with antithyroid drugs. The receptor was derived from a woman aged 45-60 years with Graves disease. CDR3 bases: TGTGCCAGCAGCCGCGACACCGACTCGAGCTCCTACGAGCAGTACTTC. This translates into CASSRDTDSSSYEQYF.